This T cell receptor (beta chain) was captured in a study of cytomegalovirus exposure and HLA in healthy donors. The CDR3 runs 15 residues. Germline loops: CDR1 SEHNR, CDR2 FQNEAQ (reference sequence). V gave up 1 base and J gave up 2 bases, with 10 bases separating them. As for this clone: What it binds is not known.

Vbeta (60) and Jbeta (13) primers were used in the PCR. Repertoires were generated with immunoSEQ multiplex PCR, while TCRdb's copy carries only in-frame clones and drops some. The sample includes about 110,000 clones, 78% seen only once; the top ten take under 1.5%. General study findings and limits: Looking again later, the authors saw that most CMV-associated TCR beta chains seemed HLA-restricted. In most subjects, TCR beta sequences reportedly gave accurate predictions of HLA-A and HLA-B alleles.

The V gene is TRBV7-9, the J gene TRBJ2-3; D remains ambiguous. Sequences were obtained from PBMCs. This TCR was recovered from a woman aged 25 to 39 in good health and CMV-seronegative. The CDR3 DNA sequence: TGTGCCAGCAGCTTAGTCTTCCGGTACACAGATACGCAGTATTTT. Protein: CASSLVFRYTDTQYF.